The 19 T cell receptor beta chains in this list originate from one sample, sequenced in a study of cytomegalovirus exposure and HLA in healthy donors. It was with 60 Vbeta and 13 Jbeta primers that the PCR ran. Profiling relied on immunoSEQ multiplex PCR, and the TCRdb table lists in-frame clones only, not all of them. The repertoire holds approximately 190,000 clones, 70% seen once, with 2% to 3% in the top ten. The sample was PBMCs. Receptors originate from a man between 40 and 49 years old in good health and CMV-seropositive.

The genes are TRBV2 and TRBJ2-5; D may be TRBD2 (5 bases). The germline V gene has CDR1 SNHLY and CDR2 FYNNEI. This CDR3 spans 13 amino acids. Trimming removed 7 bases at V and 1 base at J, with 10 bases between. The CDR3 reads CASIPSSQETQYF. The CDR3 nucleotides are TGTGCCAGCATACCTAGCAGCCAAGAGACCCAGTACTTC.

This clone appeared a single time. The V and J genes are TRBV13 and TRBJ2-7, with 7 positions matching TRBD1. This CDR3 is built from 15 residues. Germline V gene lookup returns CDR1 PRHDT and CDR2 FYEKMQ (reference sequence). With V trimmed by 2 bases and J by 4 bases, 8 bases remained unmatched. CDR3 sequence: CASSLTGVVAYEQYF. The CDR3 region has the DNA TGTGCCAGCAGCTTAACAGGGGTTGTCGCATACGAGCAGTACTTC.

The chain is built from TRBV7-9 and TRBJ1-4, with 10 bases matching TRBD1. Germline V lookup: CDR1 SEHNR, CDR2 FQNEAQ (reference sequence). J lost 8 bases, V lost 5 bases, and 11 bases had no gene match. There are 16 residues in the CDR3. The CDR3 DNA reads as TGTGCCAGCAGCCCCCTCCCGGGACAGGGGAAAGAAAAACTGTTTTTT. Encoded protein: CASSPLPGQGKEKLFF.

In DNA, the CDR3 is TGTGCCAGCAGCTGGAAGGGACAGGTTGGCCACGAGCAGTACTTC. This sequence encodes CASSWKGQVGHEQYF. The chain combines TRBV7-2 with TRBJ2-7, with 8 nucleotides matching TRBD1. Losses at the gene ends were 4 bases for V and 5 bases for J; bases not matched to a gene: 10. The CDR3 covers 15 residues. Germline CDR1 is SGHTA and CDR2 is FQGNSA.

The V and J genes are TRBV18 and TRBJ2-7; 8 nucleotides line up with TRBD2. Germline loops: CDR1 KGHSH, CDR2 LQKENI. This CDR3 has 16 residues. Trimming cost V 3 bases and J 0 bases; bases outside gene matches: 7. The DNA of the CDR3 is TGTGCCAGCTCACCCGTCGGGGGGGCTAGCTCCTACGAGCAGTACTTC. It is translated as CASSPVGGASSYEQYF.

The V and J genes are TRBV19 and TRBJ1-1; maybe TRBD1 (5 bases). Germline V gene lookup returns CDR1 LNHDA and CDR2 SQIVND (reference sequence). The CDR3 is 15 amino acids. Trimming took 5 bases from V and 6 from J, leaving 19 bases between them. CDR3 nucleotide sequence: TGTGCCAGTAGTCCCTGGGGAGGGGAAGTGGCTGAAGCTTTCTTT. It codes for CASSPWGGEVAEAFF.

This chain joins TRBV5-1 and TRBJ2-1; weak D call: TRBD2 (6 bases). CDR1 SGHRS and CDR2 YFSETQ come from the germline V gene. V was clipped by 0 bases and J by 2 bases, with 18 bases between them. The CDR3 consists of 18 residues. CDR3 sequence: CASSLGDFGYVPYNEQFF. The CDR3 region has the DNA TGCGCCAGCAGCTTGGGGGACTTTGGGTATGTCCCCTACAATGAGCAGTTCTTC.

In this sample, this clone turned up a few times. V usage is TRBV7-9 and J usage is TRBJ1-1; no firm D call. This CDR3 contains 14 residues. The V and J ends lost 8 bases and 0 bases respectively, with 13 bases between them. Germline loops: CDR1 SEHNR, CDR2 FQNEAQ (reference sequence). The CDR3 region has the DNA TGTGCCAGCGAGCGGCAGGCGGTGAACACTGAAGCTTTCTTT. Translation gives CASERQAVNTEAFF.

V gene TRBV2 combines with J gene TRBJ2-1; 13 nucleotides match TRBD2. The length of the CDR3 is 15 residues. V shed 7 bases, J shed 10 bases, and the junction held 10 bases outside the gene matches. CDR1 is SNHLY and CDR2 is FYNNEI in the germline V gene. The CDR3 here is CASKETSGGPGEQFF. CDR3 nucleotides: TGTGCCAGCAAGGAGACTAGCGGGGGGCCCGGGGAGCAGTTCTTC.

The chain uses TRBV4-1 and TRBJ2-5; 7 nucleotides match TRBD2. The V gene end was trimmed by 2 bases and the J gene end by 5 bases; junction bases not matched to a gene: 8. The CDR3 runs 15 residues. Germline loops: CDR1 MGHRA, CDR2 YSYEKL. Here the CDR3 reads CASSQPGTKGETQYF. Written as DNA, the CDR3 is TGCGCCAGCAGCCAACCCGGGACTAAGGGGGAGACCCAGTACTTC.

V usage is TRBV5-6 and J usage is TRBJ2-7; D gene ambiguous. This CDR3 contains 12 residues. Germline V gives CDR1 SGHDT, CDR2 YYEEEE. Trimming pared 1 base from V and 4 bases from J, leaving 6 bases between. DNA for the CDR3: TGTGCCAGCAGCTTGTCCCAATACGAGCAGTACTTC. It translates to CASSLSQYEQYF.

This clone was counted only a few times. Here the CDR3 reads CASSVGGVRTDTQYF. The CDR3 coding sequence is TGTGCCAGCAGTGTCGGGGGGGTGAGGACAGATACGCAGTATTTT. The chain recombines TRBV2 with TRBJ2-3, with 8 nucleotides matching TRBD2. The CDR3 totals 15 residues. From germline, CDR1 is SNHLY and CDR2 FYNNEI. V was clipped by 4 bases and J by 3 bases; unmatched bases: 6.

The rearrangement uses TRBV19 and TRBJ1-4, with 9 bases lining up with TRBD1. V gave up 5 bases and J gave up 8 bases; unmatched junction bases: 9. The length of the CDR3 is 15 residues. Per germline, CDR1 LNHDA and CDR2 SQIVND (reference sequence). CDR3 sequence (DNA): TGTGCCAGTAGTGTAAACAGGGGGCGAGAGGAAAAACTGTTTTTT. This translates into CASSVNRGREEKLFF.

The chain uses TRBV19 and TRBJ1-2, with D possibly TRBD1 on 6 matching bases. Germline lookup yields CDR1 LNHDA and CDR2 SQIVND (reference sequence). The CDR3 runs to 14 residues. V was pared by 6 bases and J by 12 bases, with 23 bases between. CDR3 coding DNA: TGTGCCAGTAGCGACGGGCAGGGGTTTTCGATTAACACCTTC. Protein product: CASSDGQGFSINTF. Variable domain in full (rest from reference TRBV19 and TRBJ1-2): DGGITQSPKYLFRKEGQNVTLSCEQNLNHDAMYWYRQDPGQGLRLIYYSQIVNDFQKGDIAEGYSVSREKKESFPLTVTSAQKNPTAFYLCASSDGQGFSINTFGSGTRLTVV.

This clone was counted only a few times. In DNA form, the CDR3 reads TGTGCCAGCAGCCCGCGGACAGGGGGCAGCTCACACAATGAGCAGTTCTTC. Amino acid sequence: CASSPRTGGSSHNEQFF. V and J are TRBV5-4 and TRBJ2-1; the match to TRBD1 covers 11 bases. Germline-derived CDR1 and CDR2 are SGHNT and YYREEE (reference sequence). J lost 5 bases, V lost 4 bases, and 11 bases had no gene match. The CDR3 totals 17 residues.

This chain links TRBV4-1 with TRBJ1-1; TRBD1 is a possible D gene (6 bases). The germline gives CDR1 MGHRA, CDR2 YSYEKL. The V end lost 4 bases, the J end lost 0 bases, and 15 bases lay between the germline ends. The CDR3 sequence is 16 residues long. The CDR3 nucleotides are TGCGCCAGCAGCCTTGGGATGGACAGTATGAACACTGAAGCTTTCTTT. Its translation is CASSLGMDSMNTEAFF.

The chain employs TRBV28 and TRBJ2-5, with D perhaps matching TRBD1 (6 bases). This CDR3 has 14 amino acids. Trimming cost V 10 bases and J 4 bases, with 19 bases left between them. Germline values: CDR1 MDHEN, CDR2 SYDVKM. The CDR3 DNA sequence: TGTGCCACCAAGACAGGCTACGCCCTAGAGACCCAGTACTTC. It is translated as CATKTGYALETQYF.

This clone turned up a few times. The sample contains more than one DNA sequence encoding this CDR3. The V call is TRBV15, the J call TRBJ1-1; unclear D gene. Germline V CDR1 and CDR2: LNHNV, YYDKDF (reference sequence). Trimming removed 0 bases from V and 1 base from J, with 6 bases in between. This CDR3 is built from 14 residues. CDR3 loop: CATSRDRGNTEAFF. In DNA form, the CDR3 reads TGTGCCACCAGCAGAGATCGGGGGAACACTGAAGCTTTCTTT. The variable domain in full, completed from reference TRBV15 and TRBJ1-1, reads DAMVIQNPRYQVTQFGKPVTLSCSQTLNHNVMYWYQQKSSQAPKLLFHYYDKDFNNEADTPDNFQSRRPNTSFCFLDIRSPGLGDTAMYLCATSRDRGNTEAFFGQGTRLTVV.

In the case of this clone: Additional DNA sequences in this sample encode the identical CDR3. The gene calls are TRBV27 and TRBJ2-7, with D perhaps TRBD1 (7 bases). Between the trimmed V and J ends, which lost 3 bases and 3 bases, there was a span of 12 bases. The germline gives CDR1 MNHEY, CDR2 SMNVEV (reference sequence). The CDR3 extends over 14 amino acids. CDR3 protein: CASSLRDRNYEQYF. In DNA, the CDR3 is TGTGCCAGCAGTTTGCGGGACAGAAACTACGAGCAGTACTTC.